This is a list of T cell receptor beta chains from one sample in a study of blood T cells in healthy people across ages. Each CDR3 protein gets one entry after TCRdb re-called the 5' RACE reads with MiXCR. The table has roughly 900,000 distinct CDR3 sequences, under 35% seen once. The sample comprised blood. Every receptor here comes from a woman older than 75 in good health. CDR3s include the opening cysteine and the closing phenylalanine or tryptophan. A D gene is named only where the DNA matches it firmly. Expanded clones are given a class, and other clones once, few, many or no size at all.

D gene | clone size | J gene | V gene | CDR3 protein | CDR3 DNA
- | many | TRBJ1-2 | TRBV5-1 | CASSLDGGQGYTF | TGCGCCAGCAGCTTGGACGGGGGGCAAGGCTACACCTTC
TRBD1 | many | TRBJ2-7 | TRBV12-3/TRBV12-4 | CASSPPGQGVSEQYF | TGTGCCAGCAGCCCCCCGGGACAGGGAGTGTCCGAGCAGTACTTC
TRBD1 | many | TRBJ1-2 | TRBV7-9 | CASSYGQVDLYGYTF | TGTGCCAGCAGTTATGGACAGGTCGACCTCTATGGCTACACCTTC
TRBD2 | - | TRBJ2-3 | TRBV30 | CAWRSKTGGTQYF | TGTGCCTGGAGGTCAAAAACGGGAGGTACGCAGTATTTT
- | - | TRBJ1-1 | TRBV5-1 | CASSTGTENTEAFF | TGCGCCAGCAGCACCGGGACGGAGAACACTGAAGCTTTCTTT
- | many | TRBJ1-5 | TRBV6-2/TRBV6-3 | CASSPDGRGENQPQHF | TGTGCCAGCAGTCCTGATGGAAGGGGGGAGAATCAGCCCCAGCATTTT
- | - | TRBJ2-7 | TRBV20-1 | CSARDPGVTYEQYF | TGCAGTGCTAGAGACCCGGGAGTCACCTACGAGCAGTACTTC
- | many | TRBJ2-1 | TRBV7-9 | CASSPPFRASSYNEQFF | TGTGCCAGCAGCCCCCCCTTTCGAGCCTCTTCCTACAATGAGCAGTTCTTC
TRBD2 | few | TRBJ2-7 | TRBV19 | CASSPQRGPTYEQYF | TGTGCCAGTAGTCCCCAGCGGGGTCCCACCTACGAGCAGTACTTC
- | many | TRBJ2-3 | TRBV20-1 | CSAKASPTDTQYF | TGCAGTGCTAAAGCTAGCCCCACAGATACGCAGTATTTT
- | - | TRBJ2-7 | TRBV7-2 | CASSLDRFSYEQYF | TGTGCCAGCAGCTTAGACCGATTCTCCTACGAGCAGTACTTC
- | few | TRBJ2-5 | TRBV7-2 | CASSLWGEETQYF | TGTGCCAGCAGCCTTTGGGGGGAAGAGACCCAGTACTTC
- | - | TRBJ2-3 | TRBV7-2 | CASSPPRGDRTDTQYF | TGTGCCAGCAGCCCACCGCGGGGCGATCGAACAGATACGCAGTATTTT
- | - | TRBJ1-1 | TRBV12-3/TRBV12-4 | CASRARENTEAFF | TGTGCCAGCAGGGCCAGAGAGAACACTGAAGCTTTCTTT
TRBD1 | many | TRBJ2-3 | TRBV6-5 | CASRPQGVTDTQYF | TGTGCCAGCAGGCCCCAGGGGGTCACAGATACGCAGTATTTT
TRBD2 | many | TRBJ2-7 | TRBV7-2 | CASSRRTSGGAEPYEQYF | TGTGCCAGCAGCCGTCGGACTAGCGGGGGGGCCGAACCCTACGAGCAGTACTTC
- | few | TRBJ1-5 | TRBV7-2 | CASSLRAGNSNQPQHF | TGTGCCAGCAGCTTAAGGGCGGGGAATAGCAATCAGCCCCAGCATTTT
- | many | TRBJ2-1 | TRBV9 | CASSPDSFF | TGTGCCAGCAGCCCTGATTCGTTCTTC
- | - | TRBJ2-7 | TRBV28 | CASRETGRTYEQYF | TGTGCCAGCAGGGAGACCGGGAGAACCTACGAGCAGTACTTC
TRBD1 | few | TRBJ2-7 | TRBV2 | CASIPSQTGPEQYF | TGTGCCAGCATCCCTTCCCAGACAGGGCCCGAGCAGTACTTC
- | many | TRBJ2-7 | TRBV5-6 | CASSLALAYEQYF | TGTGCCAGCAGCTTGGCTTTGGCCTACGAGCAGTACTTC
- | - | TRBJ2-3 | TRBV11-1 | CASSLARARVDTQYF | TGTGCCAGCAGCTTAGCCCGAGCTAGGGTGGATACGCAGTATTTT
- | many | TRBJ2-1 | TRBV6-1 | CASSASQGYNEQFF | TGTGCCAGCAGTGCTTCACAGGGTTACAATGAGCAGTTCTTC
- | many | TRBJ2-1 | TRBV11-2 | CASRPDSNEQFF | TGTGCCAGCAGACCGGACAGCAATGAGCAGTTCTTC
TRBD1 | few | TRBJ1-3 | TRBV7-2 | CASSLQGGQGSGNTIYF | TGTGCCAGCAGCTTACAGGGGGGACAGGGCTCTGGAAACACCATATATTTT
TRBD1 | many | TRBJ2-3 | TRBV6-6 | CASSGGQVATDTQYF | TGTGCCAGCAGTGGTGGACAGGTGGCCACAGATACGCAGTATTTT
TRBD2 | many | TRBJ2-3 | TRBV5-5 | CASWWGASGVTQYF | TGTGCCAGCTGGTGGGGGGCTAGCGGGGTAACGCAGTATTTT
- | - | TRBJ1-1 | TRBV19 | CASRTNTEAFF | TGTGCCAGTAGGACGAACACTGAAGCTTTCTTT
TRBD2 | - | TRBJ2-3 | TRBV20-1 | CSELAGDSTDTQYF | TGCAGTGAACTAGCGGGGGATAGCACAGATACGCAGTATTTT
- | - | TRBJ1-2 | TRBV3-1 | CASEGGPYGYTF | TGTGCCAGCGAGGGGGGCCCCTATGGCTACACCTTC
TRBD1 | many | TRBJ2-5 | TRBV20-1 | CSAKTGEETQYF | TGCAGTGCCAAGACAGGGGAGGAGACCCAGTACTTC
- | few | TRBJ1-6 | TRBV12-3/TRBV12-4 | CASSLERSSYNSPLHF | TGTGCCAGCAGTTTAGAACGGAGCTCCTATAATTCACCCCTCCACTTT
TRBD2 | many | TRBJ2-2 | TRBV7-9 | CASSHGLAGINTGELFF | TGTGCCAGCAGCCACGGACTAGCGGGGATCAACACCGGGGAGCTGTTTTTT
- | - | TRBJ1-4 | TRBV7-9 | CASSVRGPANEKLFF | TGTGCCAGCAGCGTCAGGGGTCCGGCTAATGAAAAACTGTTTTTT
- | many | TRBJ2-3 | TRBV7-2 | CASSTSSGLTDTQYF | TGTGCCAGCAGCACATCCTCGGGCCTCACAGATACGCAGTATTTT
TRBD1 | - | TRBJ1-6 | TRBV7-2 | CASSQDPGTGGSPLHF | TGTGCCAGCAGCCAAGACCCCGGGACAGGGGGCTCACCCCTCCACTTT
- | many | TRBJ2-6 | TRBV7-2 | CASSERTAGANVLTF | TGTGCCAGCAGCGAACGGACTGCTGGGGCCAACGTCCTGACTTTC
- | many | TRBJ2-7 | TRBV20-1 | CSARDSLGHQGEQYF | TGCAGTGCTAGAGATTCGTTGGGACATCAGGGCGAGCAGTACTTC
- | - | TRBJ1-1 | TRBV29-1 | CSVYTAVETEAFF | TGCAGCGTTTATACAGCCGTGGAGACTGAAGCTTTCTTT
- | many | TRBJ2-4 | TRBV11-2 | CASSLVVGSERYF | TGTGCCAGCAGCTTAGTGGTGGGGTCAGAAAGGTACTTC
- | - | TRBJ2-1 | TRBV18 | CASSLTDDNEQFF | TGCGCCAGCTCACTAACGGATGACAATGAGCAGTTCTTC
TRBD1 | - | TRBJ2-7 | TRBV7-8 | CASGGQGDSYEQYF | TGTGCCAGCGGGGGTCAGGGGGACTCCTACGAGCAGTACTTC
- | - | TRBJ1-2 | TRBV20-1 | CSASSHSESGYTF | TGCAGTGCTAGCAGTCATTCAGAGAGTGGCTACACCTTC
- | - | TRBJ1-2 | TRBV7-9 | CASSLDGRMYGYTF | TGTGCCAGCAGCTTAGATGGCAGGATGTATGGCTACACCTTC
TRBD2 | many | TRBJ2-3 | TRBV12-3/TRBV12-4 | CASSFSSGAVDTQYF | TGTGCCAGCAGTTTTTCTAGCGGGGCCGTAGATACGCAGTATTTT
- | many | TRBJ1-2 | TRBV12-3/TRBV12-4 | CASSPIGKGNYGYTF | TGTGCCAGCAGCCCTATTGGGAAGGGGAACTATGGCTACACCTTC
- | - | TRBJ2-1 | TRBV7-9 | CASSLDPGVHEQFF | TGTGCCAGCAGCTTAGATCCAGGGGTGCATGAGCAGTTCTTC
- | - | TRBJ2-3 | TRBV12-3/TRBV12-4 | CASSFQQVSADAQYF | TGTGCCAGCAGTTTTCAACAGGTTAGCGCAGATGCGCAATATTTT
TRBD1 | many | TRBJ2-5 | TRBV4-3 | CASSQLGQGGETQYF | TGCGCCAGCAGCCAACTGGGACAGGGGGGAGAGACCCAGTACTTC
- | many | TRBJ2-3 | TRBV27 | CASNPFGVTDTQYF | TGTGCCAGCAACCCATTTGGGGTCACAGATACGCAGTATTTT
TRBD2 | - | TRBJ2-5 | TRBV28 | CASTNSGGYQETQYF | TGTGCCAGTACTAATTCGGGGGGGTACCAAGAGACCCAGTACTTC
- | - | TRBJ1-2 | TRBV20-1 | CSARRGPNYGYTF | TGCAGTGCTAGAAGAGGACCTAACTATGGCTACACCTTC
- | few | TRBJ1-1 | TRBV20-1 | CSASGGPGINTEAFF | TGCAGTGCATCGGGGGGCCCAGGCATAAACACTGAAGCTTTCTTT
TRBD2 | - | TRBJ2-7 | TRBV6-2/TRBV6-3 | CASSYWSNGGTYHNEQYF | TGTGCCAGCAGTTACTGGTCCAACGGGGGGACCTATCACAATGAGCAGTACTTC
- | - | TRBJ1-6 | TRBV7-2 | CASSPTAPSLHF | TGTGCCAGCAGCCCGACAGCCCCTTCCCTCCACTTT